The 15 T cell receptor beta chains below were found in one sample sequenced in a study of blood T cell repertoires in COVID-19. Assay: immunoSEQ multiplex PCR; the TCRdb copy retains only in-frame clones and omits some. Here the sample spans roughly 150,000 clones, around nine tenths being singletons. The sequencing sample was made of peripheral blood. Receptors originate from a middle-aged man who had recovered from COVID-19.

A word on this clone: A junction end diverges from the germline sequence, so it may reflect a read error. The rearrangement joins TRBV20-1 to TRBJ1-1; 8 nucleotides align to TRBD1. CDR1 is DFQATT and CDR2 is SNEGSKA in the germline V gene (reference sequence). The CDR3 is made up of 11 amino acids. CDR3 DNA sequence: TGCAGTGCTGGAGACAGGGGTGAAGCTTTCTTT. It is translated as CSAGDRGEAFF.

Worth noting for this clone: Other DNA sequences in this specimen translate into the identical CDR3. The V and J genes are TRBV19 and TRBJ2-5; 8 bases are a match to TRBD1. This CDR3 has 13 amino acids. The junction had 2 bases not matched to a gene; V was cut back by 4 bases and J by 4 bases. Germline-derived CDR1 and CDR2 are LNHDA and SQIVND (reference sequence). The CDR3: CASSRTGGETQYF. Written as DNA, the CDR3 is TGTGCCAGTAGTAGAACAGGGGGAGAGACCCAGTACTTC.

The chain links TRBV11-2 to TRBJ1-6; a possible D gene is TRBD1 (6 bases). Germline CDR1 and CDR2: SGHAT and FQNNGV. This CDR3 comprises 17 residues. V was pared by 2 bases and J by 6 bases, with 17 bases between. The CDR3 bases are TGTGCCAGCAGCTTAAGGGGGGGGAGGGGTGGTAATTCACCCCTCCACTTT. Protein: CASSLRGGRGGNSPLHF.

This chain uses TRBV27 with TRBJ2-7; D may be TRBD2 (5 bases). V gave up 6 bases and J gave up 6 bases, with 24 bases separating them. The CDR3 loop spans 16 amino acids. Looked up from germline, CDR1 is MNHEY and CDR2 is SMNVEV (reference sequence). The CDR3 DNA is TGTGCCAGCAGGCCCCGAAGCCTCCGGGGTCATGGCGAGCAGTACTTC. It yields the protein CASRPRSLRGHGEQYF.

In its sample, this clone was seen a few times. Other nucleotide sequences from this sample produce the same CDR3. The V call is TRBV28, the J call TRBJ2-7; 11 bases align to TRBD1. Germline CDR1 MDHEN, CDR2 SYDVKM. The ends lost 2 bases at V and 3 bases at J; junction bases unmatched: 3. CDR3 length: 15 residues. As DNA, the CDR3 is TGTGCCAGCAGTTTAGCGGGGACAGGGGGCTACGAGCAGTACTTC. It translates to CASSLAGTGGYEQYF. Drawing the rest from reference TRBV28 and TRBJ2-7, the complete variable domain is DVKVTQSSRYLVKRTGEKVFLECVQDMDHENMFWYRQDPGLGLRLIYFSYDVKMKEKGDIPEGYSVSREKKERFSLILESASTNQTSMYLCASSLAGTGGYEQYFGPGTRLTVT.

The rearrangement links TRBV2 to TRBJ2-3; no reliable D call. This CDR3 region has 14 residues. The V end lost 2 bases, the J end lost 2 bases, and 8 bases lay between the germline ends. Germline lookup yields CDR1 SNHLY and CDR2 FYNNEI. The CDR3 coding sequence is TGTGCCAGCAGTGAATACGACTCCACAGATACGCAGTATTTT. Amino acid sequence: CASSEYDSTDTQYF.

The CDR3 nucleotides are TGTGCCAGCACCATAACCTGGACAGGCCACTACGAGCAGTACTTC. It translates to CASTITWTGHYEQYF. The V gene is TRBV6-6, the J gene TRBJ2-7, with 7 bases aligning to TRBD1. The CDR3 totals 15 residues. Germline V gene data show CDR1 as MNHNY and CDR2 as SVGAGI (reference sequence). V dropped 7 bases and J dropped 3; count of bases not matched to a gene: 12.

The chain uses TRBV7-6 and TRBJ1-3, with D possibly being TRBD1 (5 bases). Trimming removed 0 bases at V and 0 bases at J, with 9 bases between. Germline CDR1 reads SGHVS; CDR2 reads FNYEAQ. The CDR3 is 16 residues long. CDR3 DNA: TGTGCCAGCAGCTTAGCTCCGACAGCCTCTGGAAACACCATATATTTT. The encoded protein is CASSLAPTASGNTIYF.

The V and J genes are TRBV7-3 and TRBJ2-1, with D unresolved. The V end was cut by 4 bases, the J end by 8 bases, with 9 bases between. Germline V gene data show CDR1 as SGHTA and CDR2 as FQGTGA. This CDR3 region has 12 residues. The CDR3 DNA follows: TGTGCCAGCAGCTGGATGGGCCATGAGCAGTTCTTC. Protein: CASSWMGHEQFF.

The chain uses TRBV6-6 and TRBJ1-2; D is perhaps TRBD1 (6 bases). Germline loops: CDR1 MNHNY, CDR2 SVGAGI (reference sequence). Trimming took 6 bases from V and 4 from J, leaving 18 bases between them. This CDR3 region has 15 residues. CDR3 DNA: TGTGCCAGCAGACCCCATCGGGACATTTCCTATGGCTACACCTTC. Amino acid sequence: CASRPHRDISYGYTF.

This chain connects TRBV18 to TRBJ2-1; D gene ambiguous. There are 14 residues in the CDR3. V was cut by 5 bases and J by 7 bases, with 15 bases left in between. The germline V gene has CDR1 KGHSH and CDR2 LQKENI. This CDR3 reads CASSFPVQANEQFF. CDR3 DNA: TGTGCCAGCTCATTCCCCGTTCAAGCGAATGAGCAGTTCTTC.

The rearrangement joins TRBV19 to TRBJ1-1; 9 bases align to TRBD1. This CDR3 has 15 amino acids. The germline CDR1 and CDR2 sequences are LNHDA and SQIVND (reference sequence). The ends lost 4 bases at V and 5 bases at J; junction bases unmatched: 8. Written as DNA, the CDR3 is TGTGCCAGTAGTAGCCGTGGGACAGGGTATACTGAAGCTTTCTTT. Translated, it gives CASSSRGTGYTEAFF. The whole variable domain, remainder taken from reference TRBV19 and TRBJ1-1, is DGGITQSPKYLFRKEGQNVTLSCEQNLNHDAMYWYRQDPGQGLRLIYYSQIVNDFQKGDIAEGYSVSREKKESFPLTVTSAQKNPTAFYLCASSSRGTGYTEAFFGQGTRLTVV.

The V and J genes are TRBV19 and TRBJ2-3; TRBD1 is a possible D gene (5 bases). Germline CDR1 reads LNHDA; CDR2 reads SQIVND (reference sequence). Trimming took 3 bases from V and 1 from J, leaving 5 bases between them. This CDR3 contains 13 residues. For the CDR3, the DNA is TGTGCCAGTAGTATGACAGGCACAGATACGCAGTATTTT. Amino acid sequence: CASSMTGTDTQYF.

The chain uses TRBV25-1 and TRBJ1-3; D remains ambiguous. Germline CDR1 MGHDK, CDR2 SYGVNS. V gave up 1 base and J gave up 7 bases, with 11 bases separating them. The CDR3 has 14 residues. CDR3 nucleotide sequence: TGTGCCAGCAGTGAATGGGGAGGGTTGAACACCATATATTTT. Translating gives CASSEWGGLNTIYF.

J is TRBJ1-1 and V is TRBV6-2 or TRBV6-3; unclear D gene. Germline CDR1 MNHEY, CDR2 SVGEGT. V gave up 0 bases and J gave up 4 bases, with 9 bases separating them. The CDR3 has 14 amino acids. The CDR3 DNA is TGTGCCAGCAGTTACTCGGGCAGCAGCACTGAAGCTTTCTTT. This codes for CASSYSGSSTEAFF.